The 12 T cell receptor beta chains in this list originate from one sample, sequenced in a study of cytomegalovirus exposure and HLA in healthy donors. A multiplex PCR was run with 60 Vbeta primers and 13 Jbeta primers. Clones were read by immunoSEQ multiplex PCR, and TCRdb kept only the in-frame ones, dropping some. The sample carries approximately 97,000 clones, nearly 65% recorded once. Input material: PBMCs. The source is a human donor in good health.

The rearrangement uses TRBV27 and TRBJ2-1; weak D call: TRBD1 (6 bases). Germline CDR1 and CDR2: MNHEY and SMNVEV (reference sequence). This CDR3 comprises 13 residues. Trimming removed 4 bases from V and 6 bases from J, with 10 bases in between. The CDR3 DNA reads as TGTGCCAGCAGTTGGGGACATAGCAATGAGCAGTTCTTC. Encoded protein: CASSWGHSNEQFF.

In this sample, this clone turned up a few times. The V and J genes are TRBV27 and TRBJ2-5; TRBD1 is a possible D gene (5 bases). The germline V and J ends were trimmed by 2 bases and 6 bases, with 10 bases remaining between them. CDR3 length equals 13 residues. From germline, CDR1 is MNHEY and CDR2 SMNVEV (reference sequence). This chain's CDR3 is CASSLPGRKTQYF. In DNA form, the CDR3 reads TGTGCCAGCAGTTTACCAGGGCGGAAGACCCAGTACTTC.

The chain is built from TRBV15 and TRBJ1-4; 10 bases fit TRBD1. Germline values: CDR1 LNHNV, CDR2 YYDKDF (reference sequence). J was trimmed by 6 bases and V by 6 bases; bases with no gene match: 4. The CDR3 is 14 amino acids. The CDR3 loop is CATRTGGEDEKLFF. In DNA, the CDR3 is TGTGCCACCAGGACAGGGGGCGAGGATGAAAAACTGTTTTTT. The entire variable domain, with the rest obtained from reference TRBV15 and TRBJ1-4, is as follows: DAMVIQNPRYQVTQFGKPVTLSCSQTLNHNVMYWYQQKSSQAPKLLFHYYDKDFNNEADTPDNFQSRRPNTSFCFLDIRSPGLGDTAMYLCATRTGGEDEKLFFGSGTQLSVL.

This sequence joins TRBV4-1 and TRBJ2-5; D may be TRBD1 (6 bases). Trimming stripped 4 bases from V and 0 bases from J, with 9 bases between. The CDR3 covers 14 residues. Germline CDR1 reads MGHRA; CDR2 reads YSYEKL. In DNA, the CDR3 is TGCGCCAGCAGCCCCGACAGGAACCAAGAGACCCAGTACTTC. Residues: CASSPDRNQETQYF.

The V and J genes are TRBV19 and TRBJ2-1, with 8 nucleotides matching TRBD2. Germline CDR1 is LNHDA and CDR2 is SQIVND (reference sequence). The V segment lost 5 bases and the J segment 12 bases; nucleotides outside the gene matches: 15. The CDR3 covers 15 residues. The CDR3 is CASSPLAGYRDGQFF. In nucleotides, the CDR3 is TGTGCCAGTAGTCCCCTAGCGGGCTATAGGGATGGGCAGTTCTTC.

This clone was seen a handful of times. The chain has TRBV27 and TRBJ1-1; 7 bases align to TRBD1. The CDR3 has 14 amino acids. Looked up from germline, CDR1 is MNHEY and CDR2 is SMNVEV (reference sequence). Germline trimming cut 6 bases from V and 4 bases from J; bases unmatched to any gene: 8. CDR3 in amino acids: CASRIRQGGTEAFF. Written as DNA, the CDR3 is TGTGCCAGCAGAATTAGACAGGGCGGCACTGAAGCTTTCTTT.

The chain links TRBV27 to TRBJ2-5, with D possibly TRBD2 on 7 matching bases. The closer fit of TRBJ2-7 to the DNA end suggests the J call may be wrong. The V gene's germline CDR1 is MNHEY and CDR2 SMNVEV (reference sequence). The CDR3 has 14 residues. CDR3 loop: CASSLARGAVEQYF. DNA of the CDR3: TGTGCCAGCAGTTTAGCTCGGGGGGCGGTCGAGCAGTACTTC.

The chain employs TRBV6-1 and TRBJ2-1; maybe TRBD2 (5 bases). Trimming shortened V by 3 bases and J by 8 bases, and 17 bases separated the two germline ends. CDR1 is MNHNS, CDR2 SASEGT, per germline. The CDR3 runs to 15 residues. CDR3 DNA: TGTGCCAGCAGTGACGCTACGTCCGCGAGGGATGAGCAGTTCTTC. It codes for CASSDATSARDEQFF.

The chain links TRBV10-3 to TRBJ2-2; 10 bases align to TRBD2. J lost 2 bases, V lost 3 bases, and 9 bases had no gene match. The CDR3 has 18 amino acids. CDR1 ENHRY and CDR2 SYGVKD come from the germline V gene. The CDR3 sequence is CAISDTKLAGLNTGELFF. The CDR3 coding sequence is TGTGCCATCAGTGACACCAAACTAGCGGGACTAAACACCGGGGAGCTGTTTTTT.

The CDR3 protein is CAWTGSAGVGTEAFF. The CDR3 DNA reads as TGTGCCTGGACGGGGAGCGCGGGAGTCGGGACTGAAGCTTTCTTT. This chain uses TRBV30 with TRBJ1-1, with D hard to call. CDR3 length: 15 residues. V shed 4 bases and J shed 5 bases, with 20 bases lying between them. The germline gives CDR1 GTSNPN, CDR2 SVGIG (reference sequence).

This clone occurred a few times. The chain couples TRBV6-6 to TRBJ2-3, with TRBD1 matching 11 bases. CDR1 MNHNY and CDR2 SVGAGI come from the germline V gene (reference sequence). The CDR3 loop spans 15 amino acids. Trimming removed 6 bases from V and 3 bases from J; junction bases left unmatched: 5. CDR3 sequence (DNA): TGTGCCAGCAGGAAAGGACAGGGGGCAACAGATACGCAGTATTTT. This gives the protein CASRKGQGATDTQYF.

The chain carries TRBV9 and TRBJ2-1; D is possibly TRBD1 (6 bases). Germline assignment: CDR1 SGDLS and CDR2 YYNGEE. The CDR3 sequence is 14 residues long. V gave up 6 bases and J gave up 9 bases, with 19 bases separating them. CDR3 region: CASTVGPGTSEQFF. DNA of the CDR3: TGTGCCAGCACCGTCGGTCCGGGGACAAGTGAGCAGTTCTTC.